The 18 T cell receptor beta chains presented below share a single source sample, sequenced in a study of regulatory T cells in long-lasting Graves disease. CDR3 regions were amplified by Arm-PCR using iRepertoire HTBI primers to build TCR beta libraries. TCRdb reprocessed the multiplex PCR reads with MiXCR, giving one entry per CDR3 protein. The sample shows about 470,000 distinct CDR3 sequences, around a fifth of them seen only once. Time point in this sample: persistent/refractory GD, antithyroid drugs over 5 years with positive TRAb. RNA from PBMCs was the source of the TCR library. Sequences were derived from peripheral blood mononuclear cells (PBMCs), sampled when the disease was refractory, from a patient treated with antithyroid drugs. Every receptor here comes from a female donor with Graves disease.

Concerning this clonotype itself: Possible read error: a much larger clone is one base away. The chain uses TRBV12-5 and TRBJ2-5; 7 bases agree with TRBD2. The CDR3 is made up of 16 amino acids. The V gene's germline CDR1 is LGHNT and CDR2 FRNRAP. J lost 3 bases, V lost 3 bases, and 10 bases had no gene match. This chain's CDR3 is CASGFGGGLGEETQYF. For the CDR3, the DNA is TGTGCTAGTGGTTTCGGCGGGGGTCTTGGAGAAGAGACCCAGTACTTC.

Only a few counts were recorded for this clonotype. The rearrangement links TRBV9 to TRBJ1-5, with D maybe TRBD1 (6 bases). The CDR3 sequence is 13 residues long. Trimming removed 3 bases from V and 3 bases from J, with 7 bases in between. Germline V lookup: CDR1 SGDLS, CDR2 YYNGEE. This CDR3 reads CASSGGANQPQHF. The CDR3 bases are TGTGCCAGCAGCGGGGGGGCCAATCAGCCCCAGCATTTT.

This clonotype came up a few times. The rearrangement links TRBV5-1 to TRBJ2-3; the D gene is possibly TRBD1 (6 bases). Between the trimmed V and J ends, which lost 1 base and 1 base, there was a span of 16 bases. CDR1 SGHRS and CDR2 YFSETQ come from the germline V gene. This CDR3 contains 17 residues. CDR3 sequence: CASSLRVQGMGTDTQYF. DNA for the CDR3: TGCGCCAGCAGCTTGCGGGTACAGGGCATGGGCACAGATACGCAGTATTTT.

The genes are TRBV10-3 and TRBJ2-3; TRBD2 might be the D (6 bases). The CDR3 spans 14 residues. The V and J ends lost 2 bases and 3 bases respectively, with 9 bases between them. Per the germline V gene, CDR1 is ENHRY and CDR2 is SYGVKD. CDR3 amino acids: CAISETGVTDTQYF. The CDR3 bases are TGTGCCATCAGTGAGACGGGGGTTACAGATACGCAGTATTTT.

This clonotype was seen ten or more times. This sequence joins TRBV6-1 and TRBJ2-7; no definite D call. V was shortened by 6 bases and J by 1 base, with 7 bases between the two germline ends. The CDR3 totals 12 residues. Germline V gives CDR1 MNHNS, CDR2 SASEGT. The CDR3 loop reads CASRPGSYEQYF. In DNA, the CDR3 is TGTGCCAGCAGGCCCGGGTCCTACGAGCAGTACTTC.

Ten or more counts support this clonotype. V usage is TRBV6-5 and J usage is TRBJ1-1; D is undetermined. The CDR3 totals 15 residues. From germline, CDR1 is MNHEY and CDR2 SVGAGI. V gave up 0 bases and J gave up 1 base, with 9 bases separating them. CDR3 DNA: TGTGCCAGCAGTTACTCAATTGAGGGGAACACTGAAGCTTTCTTT. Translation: CASSYSIEGNTEAFF.

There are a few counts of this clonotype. The CDR3 region is CASTKTGEETQYF. CDR3 in DNA: TGTGCCAGCACCAAGACAGGGGAAGAGACCCAGTACTTC. J is TRBJ2-5 and V is TRBV6-1, with 8 bases lining up with TRBD1. V gave up 7 bases and J gave up 3 bases; unmatched junction bases: 4. Germline V lookup: CDR1 MNHNS, CDR2 SASEGT. This CDR3 has 13 amino acids.

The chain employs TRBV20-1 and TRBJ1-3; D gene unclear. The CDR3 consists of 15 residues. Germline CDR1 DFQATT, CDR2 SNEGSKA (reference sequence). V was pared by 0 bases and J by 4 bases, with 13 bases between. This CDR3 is CSARDPRWAGNTIYF. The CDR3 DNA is TGCAGTGCTAGAGATCCCCGCTGGGCAGGAAACACCATATATTTT.

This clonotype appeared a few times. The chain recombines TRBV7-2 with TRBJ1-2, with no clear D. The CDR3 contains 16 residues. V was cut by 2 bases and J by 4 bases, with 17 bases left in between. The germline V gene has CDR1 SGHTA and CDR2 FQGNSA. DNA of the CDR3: TGTGCCAGCAGCTTATTCCTTGATGCCTCGGCCTATGGCTACACCTTC. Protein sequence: CASSLFLDASAYGYTF.

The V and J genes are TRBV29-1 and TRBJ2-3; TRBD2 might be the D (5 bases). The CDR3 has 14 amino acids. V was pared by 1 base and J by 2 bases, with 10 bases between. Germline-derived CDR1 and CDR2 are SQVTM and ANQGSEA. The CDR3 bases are TGCAGCGTTGAAGGAGCGGAGGTCACAGATACGCAGTATTTT. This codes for CSVEGAEVTDTQYF.

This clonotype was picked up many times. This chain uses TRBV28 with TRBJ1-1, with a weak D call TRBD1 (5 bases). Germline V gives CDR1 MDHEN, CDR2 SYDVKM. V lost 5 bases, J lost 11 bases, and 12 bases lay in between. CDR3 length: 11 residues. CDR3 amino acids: CASSPGEGAFF. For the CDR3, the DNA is TGTGCCAGCAGTCCTGGAGAGGGGGCTTTCTTT.

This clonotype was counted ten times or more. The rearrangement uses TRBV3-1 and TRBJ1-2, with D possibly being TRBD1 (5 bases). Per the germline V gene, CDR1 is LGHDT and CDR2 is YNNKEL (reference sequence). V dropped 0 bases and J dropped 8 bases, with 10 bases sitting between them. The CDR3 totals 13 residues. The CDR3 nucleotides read TGTGCCAGCAGCCAAGACGGAAGGGGCGGCTACACCTTC. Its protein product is CASSQDGRGGYTF.

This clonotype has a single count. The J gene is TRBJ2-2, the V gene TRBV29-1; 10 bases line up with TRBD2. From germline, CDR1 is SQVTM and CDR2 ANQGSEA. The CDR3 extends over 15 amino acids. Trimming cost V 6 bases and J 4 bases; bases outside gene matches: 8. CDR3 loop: CSVALAGVFTGELFF. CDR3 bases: TGCAGCGTCGCCCTAGCGGGAGTGTTCACCGGGGAGCTGTTTTTT.

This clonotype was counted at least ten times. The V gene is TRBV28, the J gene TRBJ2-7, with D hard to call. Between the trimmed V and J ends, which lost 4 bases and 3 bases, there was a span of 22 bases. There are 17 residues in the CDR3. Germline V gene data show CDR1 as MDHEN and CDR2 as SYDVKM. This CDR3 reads CASSSYVGPLAFYEQYF. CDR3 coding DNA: TGTGCCAGCAGTTCATACGTCGGGCCACTGGCGTTCTACGAGCAGTACTTC.

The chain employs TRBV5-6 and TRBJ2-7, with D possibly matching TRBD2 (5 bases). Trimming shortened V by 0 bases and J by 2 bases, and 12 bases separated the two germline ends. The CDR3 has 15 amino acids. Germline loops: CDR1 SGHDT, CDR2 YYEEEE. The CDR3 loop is CASSLEPAVAYEQYF. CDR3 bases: TGTGCCAGCAGCTTGGAGCCAGCGGTAGCCTACGAGCAGTACTTC.

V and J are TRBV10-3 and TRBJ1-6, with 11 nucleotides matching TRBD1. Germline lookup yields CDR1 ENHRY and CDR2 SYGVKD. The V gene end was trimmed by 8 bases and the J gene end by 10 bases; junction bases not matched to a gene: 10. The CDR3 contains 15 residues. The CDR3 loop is CAIGEGTGGRSPLHF. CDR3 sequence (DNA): TGTGCCATCGGAGAAGGGACAGGGGGTCGATCACCCCTCCACTTT.

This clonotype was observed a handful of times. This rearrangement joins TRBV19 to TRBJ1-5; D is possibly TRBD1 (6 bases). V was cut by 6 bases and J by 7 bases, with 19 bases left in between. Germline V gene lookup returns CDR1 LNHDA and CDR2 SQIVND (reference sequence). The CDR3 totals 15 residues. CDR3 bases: TGTGCCAGTAGCGAAGATTCAGGGGCCGGACAGCCCCAGCATTTT. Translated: CASSEDSGAGQPQHF.

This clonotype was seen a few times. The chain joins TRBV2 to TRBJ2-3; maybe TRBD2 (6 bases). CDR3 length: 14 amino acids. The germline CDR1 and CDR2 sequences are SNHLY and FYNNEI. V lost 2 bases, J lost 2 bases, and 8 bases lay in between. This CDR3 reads CASSERGFTDTQYF. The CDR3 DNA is TGTGCCAGCAGTGAACGGGGGTTCACAGATACGCAGTATTTT.